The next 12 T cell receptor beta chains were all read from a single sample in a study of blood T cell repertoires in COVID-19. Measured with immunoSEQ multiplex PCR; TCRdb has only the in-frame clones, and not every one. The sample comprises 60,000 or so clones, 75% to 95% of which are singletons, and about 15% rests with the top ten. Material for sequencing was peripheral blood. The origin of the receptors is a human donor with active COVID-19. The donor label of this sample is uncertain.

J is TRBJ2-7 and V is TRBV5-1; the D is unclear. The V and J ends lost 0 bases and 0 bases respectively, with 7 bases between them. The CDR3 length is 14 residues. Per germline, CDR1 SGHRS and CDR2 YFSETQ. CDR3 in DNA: TGCGCCAGCAGCTTGGACTCTAACTCCTACGAGCAGTACTTC. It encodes CASSLDSNSYEQYF.

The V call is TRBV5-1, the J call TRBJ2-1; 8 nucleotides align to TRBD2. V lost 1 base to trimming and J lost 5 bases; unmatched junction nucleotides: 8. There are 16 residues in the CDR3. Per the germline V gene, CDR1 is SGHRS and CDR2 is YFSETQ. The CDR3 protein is CASSLRAGVGDNEQFF. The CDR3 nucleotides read TGCGCCAGCAGCTTGCGAGCGGGAGTGGGGGACAATGAGCAGTTCTTC.

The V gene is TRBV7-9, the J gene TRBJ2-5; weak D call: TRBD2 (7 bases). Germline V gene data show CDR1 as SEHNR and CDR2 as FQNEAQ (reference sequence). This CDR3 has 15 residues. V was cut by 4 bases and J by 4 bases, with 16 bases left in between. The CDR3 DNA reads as TGTGCCAGCAGCTCCCAAGGGGGGGGTACAGAGACCCAGTACTTC. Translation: CASSSQGGGTETQYF.

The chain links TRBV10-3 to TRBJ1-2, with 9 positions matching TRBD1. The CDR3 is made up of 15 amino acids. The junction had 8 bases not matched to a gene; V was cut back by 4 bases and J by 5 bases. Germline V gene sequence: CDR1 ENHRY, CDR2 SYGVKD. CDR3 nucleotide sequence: TGTGCCATCAGTGGTCCGACAGGGGGTATTTATGGCTACACCTTC. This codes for CAISGPTGGIYGYTF.

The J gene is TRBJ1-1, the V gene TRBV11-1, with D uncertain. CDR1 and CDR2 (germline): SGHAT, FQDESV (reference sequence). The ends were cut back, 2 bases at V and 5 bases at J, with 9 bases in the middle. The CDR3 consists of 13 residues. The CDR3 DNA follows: TGTGCCAGCAGCTTATCATTGCGTACTGAAGCTTTCTTT. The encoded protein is CASSLSLRTEAFF.

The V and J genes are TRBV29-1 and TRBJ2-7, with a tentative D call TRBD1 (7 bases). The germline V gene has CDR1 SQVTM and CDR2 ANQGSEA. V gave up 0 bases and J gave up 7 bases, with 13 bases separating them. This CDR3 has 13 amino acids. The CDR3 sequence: CSVEEPPGGEQYF. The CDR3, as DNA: TGCAGCGTTGAAGAGCCCCCAGGGGGGGAGCAGTACTTC.

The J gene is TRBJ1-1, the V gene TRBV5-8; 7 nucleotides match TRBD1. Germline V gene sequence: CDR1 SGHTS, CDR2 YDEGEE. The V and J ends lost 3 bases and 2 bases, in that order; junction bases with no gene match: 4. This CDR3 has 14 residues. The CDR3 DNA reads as TGTGCCAGCAGCTCCCGACAGGGAAACACTGAAGCTTTCTTT. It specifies CASSSRQGNTEAFF.

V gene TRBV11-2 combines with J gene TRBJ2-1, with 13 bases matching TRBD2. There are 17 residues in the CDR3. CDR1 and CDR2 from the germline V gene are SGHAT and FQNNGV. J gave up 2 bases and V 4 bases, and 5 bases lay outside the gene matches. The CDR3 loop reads CASSSGTSGKAYNEQFF. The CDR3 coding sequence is TGTGCCAGCAGCTCCGGGACTAGCGGGAAAGCCTACAATGAGCAGTTCTTC. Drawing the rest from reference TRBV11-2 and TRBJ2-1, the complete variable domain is EAGVAQSPRYKIIEKRQSVAFWCNPISGHATLYWYQQILGQGPKLLIQFQNNGVVDDSQLPKDRFSAERLKGVDSTLKIQPAKLEDSAVYLCASSSGTSGKAYNEQFFGPGTRLTVL.

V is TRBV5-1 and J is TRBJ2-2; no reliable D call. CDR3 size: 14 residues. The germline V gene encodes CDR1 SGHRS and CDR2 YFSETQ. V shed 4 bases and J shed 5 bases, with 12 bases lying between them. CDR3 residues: CASSLIVETGELFF. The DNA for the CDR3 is TGCGCCAGCAGCCTAATTGTCGAGACCGGGGAGCTGTTTTTT.

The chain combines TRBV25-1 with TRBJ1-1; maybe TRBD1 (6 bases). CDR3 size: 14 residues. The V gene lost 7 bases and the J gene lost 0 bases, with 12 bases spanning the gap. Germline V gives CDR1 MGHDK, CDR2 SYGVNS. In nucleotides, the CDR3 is TGTGCCAGCACCGAAACAGGGTTGAACACTGAAGCTTTCTTT. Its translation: CASTETGLNTEAFF.

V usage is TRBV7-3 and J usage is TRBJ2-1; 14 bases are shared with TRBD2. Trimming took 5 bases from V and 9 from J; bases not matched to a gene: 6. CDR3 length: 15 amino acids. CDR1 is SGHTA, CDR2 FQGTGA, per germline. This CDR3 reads CASSPGTSGSAEQFF. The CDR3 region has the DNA TGTGCCAGCAGCCCGGGGACTAGCGGGAGTGCTGAGCAGTTCTTC.

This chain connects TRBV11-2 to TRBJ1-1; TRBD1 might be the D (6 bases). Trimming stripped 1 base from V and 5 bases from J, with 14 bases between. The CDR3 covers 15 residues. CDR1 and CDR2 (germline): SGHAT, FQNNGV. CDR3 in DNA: TGTGCCAGCAGCTTAGTACGGGGGGCGCGAACTGAAGCTTTCTTT. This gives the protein CASSLVRGARTEAFF.